This T cell receptor beta chain was obtained from a study of molecular identifiers for immune sequencing clone quantification. Construction of naive CD8 libraries employed about 19,000 to 1,000,000 sorted cells together with 10%, 30% or 50% RNA. MiXCR was run by TCRdb on the PCR reads, yielding one entry per CDR3 protein. The sample consists of about 630,000 distinct CDR3 sequences, about 25% of them appearing once. CDR3 length: 14 amino acids. Between the trimmed V and J ends, which lost 4 bases and 6 bases, there was a span of 16 bases. The germline gives CDR1 SGDLS, CDR2 YYNGEE. This clonotype was detected ten times or more.

The sequence derives from a human donor in good health. Some libraries in this study had Jurkat cell RNA spiked in. The rearrangement uses TRBV9 and TRBJ1-1; D is ambiguous. The sequencing sample was made of naive CD8+ T cells from blood, with Jurkat cell RNA spiked in. Subset meaning: FACS-sorted CD8+CD4-CCR7+CD45RA+ naive T cells. CDR3 residues: CASSSRTDPAEAFF. The CDR3 region has the DNA TGTGCCAGCAGCTCCCGGACGGACCCAGCTGAAGCTTTCTTT.